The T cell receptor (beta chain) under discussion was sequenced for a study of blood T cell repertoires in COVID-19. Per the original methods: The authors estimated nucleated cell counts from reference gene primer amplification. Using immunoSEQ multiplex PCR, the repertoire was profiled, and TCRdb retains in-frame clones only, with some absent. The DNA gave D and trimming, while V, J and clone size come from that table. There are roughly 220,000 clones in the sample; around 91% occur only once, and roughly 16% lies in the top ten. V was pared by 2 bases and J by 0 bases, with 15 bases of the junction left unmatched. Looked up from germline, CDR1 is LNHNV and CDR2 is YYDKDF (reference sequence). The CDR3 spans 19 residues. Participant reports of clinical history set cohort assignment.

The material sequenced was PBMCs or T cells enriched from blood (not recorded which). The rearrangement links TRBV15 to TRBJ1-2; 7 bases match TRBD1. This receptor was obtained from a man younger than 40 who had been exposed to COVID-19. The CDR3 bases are TGTGCCACCAGCAGACCCCGGAGGGCGGGACAGCCGGCTAACTATGGCTACACCTTC. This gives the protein CATSRPRRAGQPANYGYTF.